The present TCR beta chain was sequenced within a study of chemoradiotherapy in HPV16-positive cancers. About this clone itself: Its antigen is as yet unknown.

Assay: immunoSEQ multiplex PCR; the TCRdb copy retains only in-frame clones and omits some. Altogether approximately 32,000 clones are present, roughly nine tenths being singletons, with the ten largest covering 3.1%. Study conclusions and caveats: Candidate HPV-specific clones and E7-related TCR motifs grew in tumor during treatment.

The CDR3 contains 13 residues. Looked up from germline, CDR1 is SSHAT and CDR2 is FNYEAQ (reference sequence). Unmatched junction bases numbered 5, after V lost 5 bases and J lost 4 bases. The sequence derives from a human donor with HPV-associated anogenital cancer. The specimen comprised blood, sampled from a patient who underwent chemoradiotherapy. The V and J genes are TRBV7-7 and TRBJ2-7; 7 bases agree with TRBD2. The CDR3 here is CASSAGRGYEQYF. CDR3 sequence (DNA): TGTGCCAGCAGCGCCGGGCGGGGGTACGAGCAGTACTTC.